This T cell receptor (beta chain) stems from a study of cytomegalovirus exposure and HLA in healthy donors. CDR1 and CDR2 (germline): ENHRY, SYGVKD. V was cut by 7 bases and J by 7 bases, with 14 bases left in between. The CDR3 consists of 13 residues. Repertoires were generated with immunoSEQ multiplex PCR, while TCRdb's copy carries only in-frame clones and drops some. The sample includes approximately 62,000 clones, approximately 90% of them seen just once. The count of this clone is one. Sequencing used PBMCs. The sequence derives from a young woman in good health and CMV-seronegative. The chain couples TRBV10-3 to TRBJ2-1; weak D call: TRBD1 (6 bases). The CDR3 loop is CAITPTGRNEQFF. The CDR3 region has the DNA TGTGCCATCACCCCCACAGGGCGGAATGAGCAGTTCTTC.